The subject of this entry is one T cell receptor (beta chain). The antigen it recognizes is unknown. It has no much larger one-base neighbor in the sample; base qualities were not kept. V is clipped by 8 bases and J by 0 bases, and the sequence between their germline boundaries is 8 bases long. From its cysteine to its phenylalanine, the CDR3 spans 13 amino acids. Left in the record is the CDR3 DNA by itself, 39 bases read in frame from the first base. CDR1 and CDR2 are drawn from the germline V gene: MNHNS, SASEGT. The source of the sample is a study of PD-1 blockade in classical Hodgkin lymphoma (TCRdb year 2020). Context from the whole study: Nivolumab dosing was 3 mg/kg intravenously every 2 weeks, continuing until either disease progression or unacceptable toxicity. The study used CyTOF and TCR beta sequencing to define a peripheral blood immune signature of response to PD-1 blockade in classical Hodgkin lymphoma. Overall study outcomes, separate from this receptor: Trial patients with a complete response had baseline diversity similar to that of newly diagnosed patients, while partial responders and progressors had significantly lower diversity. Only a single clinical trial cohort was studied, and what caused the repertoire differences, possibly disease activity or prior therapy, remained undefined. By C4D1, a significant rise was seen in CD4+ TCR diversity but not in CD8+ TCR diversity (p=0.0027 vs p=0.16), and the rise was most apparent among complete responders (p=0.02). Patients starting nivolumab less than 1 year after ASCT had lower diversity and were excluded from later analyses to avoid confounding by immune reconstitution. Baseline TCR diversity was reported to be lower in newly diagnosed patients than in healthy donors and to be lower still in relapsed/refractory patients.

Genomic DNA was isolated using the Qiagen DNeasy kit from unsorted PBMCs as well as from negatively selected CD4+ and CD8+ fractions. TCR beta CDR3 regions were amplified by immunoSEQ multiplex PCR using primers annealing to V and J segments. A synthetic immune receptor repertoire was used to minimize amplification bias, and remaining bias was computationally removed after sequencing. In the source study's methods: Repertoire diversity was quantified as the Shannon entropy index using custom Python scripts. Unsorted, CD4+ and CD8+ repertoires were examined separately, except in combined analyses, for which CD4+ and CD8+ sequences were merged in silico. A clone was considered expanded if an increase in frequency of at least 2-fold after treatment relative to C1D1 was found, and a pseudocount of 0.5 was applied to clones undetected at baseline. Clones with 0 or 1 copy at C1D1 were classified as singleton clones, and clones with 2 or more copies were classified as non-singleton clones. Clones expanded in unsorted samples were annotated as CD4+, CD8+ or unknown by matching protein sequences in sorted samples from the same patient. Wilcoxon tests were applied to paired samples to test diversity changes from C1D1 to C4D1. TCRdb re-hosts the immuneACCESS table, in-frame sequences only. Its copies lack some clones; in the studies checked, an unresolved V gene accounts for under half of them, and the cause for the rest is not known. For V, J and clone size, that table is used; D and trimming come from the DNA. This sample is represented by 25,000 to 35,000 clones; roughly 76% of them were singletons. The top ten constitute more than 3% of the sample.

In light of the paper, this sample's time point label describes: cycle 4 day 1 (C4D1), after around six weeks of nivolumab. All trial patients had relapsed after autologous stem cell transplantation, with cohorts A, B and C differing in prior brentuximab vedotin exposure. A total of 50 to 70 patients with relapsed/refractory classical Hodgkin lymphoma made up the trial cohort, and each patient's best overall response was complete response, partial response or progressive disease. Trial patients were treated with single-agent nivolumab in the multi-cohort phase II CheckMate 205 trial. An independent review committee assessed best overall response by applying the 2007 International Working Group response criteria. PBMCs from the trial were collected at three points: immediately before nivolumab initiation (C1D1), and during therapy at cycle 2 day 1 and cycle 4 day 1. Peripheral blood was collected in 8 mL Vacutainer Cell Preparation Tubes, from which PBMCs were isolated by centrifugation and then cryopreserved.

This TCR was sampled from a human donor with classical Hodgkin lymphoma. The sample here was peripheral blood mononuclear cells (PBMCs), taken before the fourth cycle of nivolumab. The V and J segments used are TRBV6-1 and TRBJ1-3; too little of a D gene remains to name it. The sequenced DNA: TGTGCCAGCCTTAGCAGCTCTGGAAACACCATATATTTT. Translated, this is CASLSSSGNTIYF.